This T cell receptor (beta chain) was identified in a study of regulatory T cells in long-lasting Graves disease. The CDR3 is 13 amino acids. Looked up from germline, CDR1 is LNHNV and CDR2 is YYDKDF (reference sequence). Trimming stripped 5 bases from V and 9 bases from J, with 14 bases between. Specified time point: newly diagnosed GD, antithyroid drugs for less than 3 months. Extracted RNA from PBMCs served as the source of the TCR library. Library construction for TCR beta used iRepertoire HTBI primers and Arm-PCR of CDR3 regions. Using its own MiXCR run on the multiplex PCR reads, TCRdb lists one record per CDR3 protein. This table holds 500,000 or so distinct CDR3 sequences, 15% to 20% found once. Another study also made use of these data, one on T cells in Graves' hyperthyroidism and ophthalmopathy.

Sequencing used peripheral blood mononuclear cells (PBMCs), obtained at new diagnosis, from a patient treated with antithyroid drugs. The TCR originated in a middle-aged woman with Graves disease. The gene calls are TRBV15 and TRBJ2-4, with D possibly called TRBD1 or TRBD2 (5 bases each). DNA of the CDR3: TGTGCCACCAGCGACCGGGACCTCAGCATTCAGTACTTC. Its protein is CATSDRDLSIQYF. The variable domain in full, completed from reference TRBV15 and TRBJ2-4, reads DAMVIQNPRYQVTQFGKPVTLSCSQTLNHNVMYWYQQKSSQAPKLLFHYYDKDFNNEADTPDNFQSRRPNTSFCFLDIRSPGLGDTAMYLCATSDRDLSIQYFGAGTRLSVL.